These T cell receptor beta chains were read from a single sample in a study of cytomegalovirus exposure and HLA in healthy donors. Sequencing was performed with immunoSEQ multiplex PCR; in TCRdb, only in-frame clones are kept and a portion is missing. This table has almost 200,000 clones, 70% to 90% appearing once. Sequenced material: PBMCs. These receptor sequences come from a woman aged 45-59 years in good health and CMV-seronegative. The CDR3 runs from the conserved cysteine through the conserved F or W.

CDR3: CASSPSGTMNTEAFF
J: TRBJ1-1
V: TRBV5-1

CDR3: CSVFTGGAETQYF
J: TRBJ2-5
V: TRBV29-1

CDR3: CASSSRDSPTDTQYF
J: TRBJ2-3
V: TRBV7-9

CDR3: CASSLGLLFEAFF
J: TRBJ1-1
V: TRBV5-5

CDR3: CASTGSGGTEAFF
J: TRBJ1-1
V: TRBV19

CDR3: CASTFGGNTEAFF
J: TRBJ1-1
V: TRBV19

CDR3: CASSGTVNTEAFF
J: TRBJ1-1
V: TRBV11-1

CDR3: CASSGIPGQGGLSYNEQFF
J: TRBJ2-1
V: TRBV18

CDR3: CASSHAGTVSYEQYF
J: TRBJ2-7
V: TRBV7-9

CDR3: CASSTRRTDTQYF
J: TRBJ2-3
V: TRBV19

CDR3: CASSCESAQGLYGSWSYNEQFF
J: TRBJ2-1
V: TRBV27

CDR3: CASSEGWQAGYEQYF
J: -
V: TRBV6-1

CDR3: CASSGGTSGYSYNEQFF
J: TRBJ2-1
V: TRBV6-1

CDR3: CASYYGDPNTEAFF
J: TRBJ1-1
V: TRBV5-1

CDR3: CASSDPRTEAFF
J: TRBJ1-1
V: TRBV6-5

CDR3: CASSIGGNEQFF
J: TRBJ2-1
V: TRBV19

CDR3: CASSQDWGGVDTEAFF
J: TRBJ1-1
V: TRBV14

CDR3: CASSTTERGLTYNEQFF
J: TRBJ2-1
V: TRBV19

CDR3: CASRQEETQYF
J: TRBJ2-5
V: TRBV6-6

CDR3: CASSAADGGRAETQYF
J: TRBJ2-5
V: TRBV9

CDR3: CASSLGGGIRTGELFF
J: TRBJ2-2
V: TRBV7-6

CDR3: CASSYSGQGSGYEQYF
J: TRBJ2-7
V: TRBV6-6

CDR3: CASSKRSGANVLTF
J: TRBJ2-6
V: TRBV14

CDR3: CASRTGDQPQHF
J: TRBJ1-5
V: TRBV28

CDR3: CASSIKLESGMEAGELFF
J: TRBJ2-2
V: TRBV21-1

CDR3: CASSLGPGERETQYF
J: TRBJ2-5
V: TRBV7-2

CDR3: CASSEPGQGDSEAFF
J: TRBJ1-1
V: TRBV6-1

CDR3: CASSLQGRNQPQHF
J: TRBJ1-5
V: TRBV2

CDR3: CASKSFHEQYF
J: TRBJ2-7
V: TRBV28

CDR3: CASSSSLQFSYEQYF
J: TRBJ2-7
V: TRBV5-4

CDR3: CASSATRNGEQFF
J: TRBJ2-1
V: TRBV19

CDR3: CASSLSTRDETQYF
J: TRBJ2-5
V: TRBV28

CDR3: CASSGWTPDQPQHF
J: TRBJ1-5
V: TRBV2

CDR3: CATHSGRASTYNEQFF
J: TRBJ2-1
V: TRBV28

CDR3: CASSLELNSYNEQFF
J: TRBJ2-1
V: TRBV11-2

CDR3: CATGTSGTYEQYF
J: TRBJ2-7
V: TRBV6-5

CDR3: CARSVAGLAGRSSQYF
J: TRBJ2-3
V: TRBV7-2

CDR3: CASSLLNEQFF
J: TRBJ2-1
V: TRBV5-1

CDR3: CASSAGTGGPRLGYTF
J: TRBJ1-2
V: TRBV13

CDR3: CASSQLKLAVMRNEQYF
J: TRBJ2-7
V: TRBV14

CDR3: CASSLDLLLREGPREQYF
J: TRBJ2-7
V: TRBV28

CDR3: CASSPPLRQGSRGYTF
J: TRBJ1-2
V: TRBV5-4

CDR3: CAWSNLGLAGGEQFF
J: TRBJ2-1
V: TRBV30

CDR3: CASRLAGEGEQYF
J: TRBJ2-7
V: TRBV27

CDR3: CASTHLTSREGEQFF
J: TRBJ2-1
V: TRBV11-2

CDR3: CASSVARDWAGGPMSYNEQFF
J: TRBJ2-1
V: TRBV9

CDR3: CASTEVAGGPEQFF
J: TRBJ2-1
V: TRBV10-1

CDR3: CASSSAQTGLGDTQYF
J: TRBJ2-3
V: TRBV5-1

CDR3: CASSYPRIFAEQYF
J: TRBJ2-7
V: TRBV7-8

CDR3: CASSVTAGTGELFF
J: TRBJ2-2
V: TRBV9

CDR3: CASSRRGDVAAQQFF
J: TRBJ2-1
V: TRBV5-1